The present T cell receptor beta chain was sequenced within a study of tumor and adjacent non-tumor tissue in lung cancer. Overall study context: The patients, approximately 9 men and 4 or 5 women, were about 31 to 76 with stage I to III disease. Study results and caveats: Patients with more diverse tumor TCRs had worse survival. Tumor tissue had significantly higher TCR diversity than normal lung.

The template was RNA from unsorted bulk tissue. Between August and November 2014, newly diagnosed, chemotherapy-naive lung cancer patients underwent thoracic surgery in China. Three rounds of nested PCR, following a modified ARM-PCR protocol, produced the TCRbeta library. TCRdb re-called the multiplex PCR reads with MiXCR, one entry per CDR3 protein. The sample includes about 200,000 distinct CDR3 sequences, about 76% of them seen just once. Comment on this clonotype: What it recognizes is unknown. It may be a read error: a sequence one base away is much more abundant.

The CDR3 spans 15 residues. With 10 bases clipped from V and 3 bases from J, the junction kept 10 bases outside the gene matches. Sequencing was carried out using lung tumor tissue. The TCR sequence derives from a man aged 60-69 years with non-small cell lung cancer. The gene calls are TRBV12-3 or TRBV12-4 and TRBJ2-2, with 8 bases matching TRBD1. The CDR3 DNA reads as TGTGCCAACAAGCAACAGGGGGGTTACACCGGGGAGCTGTTTTTT. This encodes CANKQQGGYTGELFF.